The 9 T cell receptor beta chains presented below share a single source sample, sequenced in a study of blood T cells in healthy people across ages. With a J-beta primer mix and a sample-barcoded 5' primer, a second PCR ran about 7 to 12 cycles. TCRdb analysed the 5' RACE reads with MiXCR anew, one entry per CDR3 protein. The sample has 1 million or so distinct CDR3 sequences; under 45% are singletons. The sequenced sample consisted of blood. The source of these receptors is a woman in her fifties or sixties in good health.

The V gene is TRBV5-6, the J gene TRBJ2-7; a weak D match, TRBD1 (6 bases). The J call is in doubt because the DNA end fits TRBJ2-5 better. In germline, CDR1 is SGHDT, CDR2 YYEEEE. The CDR3 length is 16 residues. In DNA, the CDR3 is TGTGCCAGCAGCTTGGCCAGAGGCACAGGGCCAGAGACCCAGTACTTC. Its translation: CASSLARGTGPETQYF.

This chain joins TRBV6-5 and TRBJ2-2; D uncertain. This CDR3 comprises 14 residues. V was shortened by 3 bases and J by 3 bases, with 8 bases between the two germline ends. The germline CDR1 and CDR2 sequences are MNHEY and SVGAGI. The CDR3 bases are TGTGCCAGCAGTTATGAGTTCTACACCGGGGAGCTGTTTTTT. It is translated as CASSYEFYTGELFF.

This clonotype was recorded a few times. The V and J genes are TRBV20-1 and TRBJ2-5; D remains ambiguous. Trimming took 0 bases from V and 2 from J, leaving 10 bases between them. This CDR3 region has 14 residues. Germline V gives CDR1 DFQATT, CDR2 SNEGSKA (reference sequence). CDR3 protein: CSARDKTRQETQYF. CDR3 bases: TGCAGTGCTAGAGATAAGACTCGTCAAGAGACCCAGTACTTC.

The chain joins TRBV20-1 to TRBJ2-4; TRBD2 matches at 11 bases. The better agreement between TRBJ2-7 and the DNA end casts doubt on the J call. In germline, CDR1 is DFQATT, CDR2 SNEGSKA (reference sequence). The length of the CDR3 is 15 residues. CDR3 loop: CSASNRLAGSYEQYF. DNA for the CDR3: TGCAGTGCTAGTAATCGACTAGCGGGATCCTACGAGCAGTACTTC.

The rearrangement joins TRBV28 to TRBJ2-7, with a tentative D call TRBD2 (6 bases). Germline CDR1 reads MDHEN; CDR2 reads SYDVKM. This CDR3 comprises 13 residues. Trimming took off 8 bases at V and 2 bases at J, with 13 bases between the two ends. The DNA for the CDR3 is TGTGCCAGCGCCATCGGGAGTCCCTACGAGCAGTACTTC. This sequence encodes CASAIGSPYEQYF.

The rearrangement uses TRBV29-1 and TRBJ1-1, with 8 bases aligning to TRBD1. Trimming removed 4 bases from V and 7 bases from J; junction bases left unmatched: 5. There are 12 residues in the CDR3. CDR1 SQVTM and CDR2 ANQGSEA come from the germline V gene. The CDR3 sequence: CSVGRGQDEAFF. The DNA of the CDR3 is TGCAGCGTTGGCAGGGGGCAGGATGAAGCTTTCTTT.

In this sample, this clonotype turned up a few times. This chain joins TRBV7-9 and TRBJ1-6, with TRBD1 as a possible D gene (5 bases). In germline, CDR1 is SEHNR, CDR2 FQNEAQ (reference sequence). V dropped 0 bases and J dropped 9 bases, with 9 bases sitting between them. The CDR3 runs to 14 residues. The CDR3 region has the DNA TGTGCCAGCAGCTTAGCGCATGGGGGTTCACCCCTCCACTTT. The encoded protein is CASSLAHGGSPLHF.

The rearrangement uses TRBV18 and TRBJ2-4; 10 nucleotides line up with TRBD1. Germline V gene data show CDR1 as KGHSH and CDR2 as LQKENI. Trimming removed 1 base from V and 6 bases from J; junction bases left unmatched: 0. This CDR3 region has 14 residues. As DNA, the CDR3 is TGTGCCAGCTCACCACGGGACAGGGGAAACATTCAGTACTTC. It is translated as CASSPRDRGNIQYF.

There are a few counts of this clonotype. CDR3 nucleotides: TGCAGTGCTAGATTCCCGGGACCGCTGAACTCGGAGACCCAGTACTTC. Its protein is CSARFPGPLNSETQYF. This chain links TRBV20-1 with TRBJ2-5, with D tentatively TRBD1 or TRBD2 (5 bases each). There are 16 residues in the CDR3. The germline V gene has CDR1 DFQATT and CDR2 SNEGSKA (reference sequence). V lost 2 bases to trimming and J lost 5 bases, with 21 bases between them.